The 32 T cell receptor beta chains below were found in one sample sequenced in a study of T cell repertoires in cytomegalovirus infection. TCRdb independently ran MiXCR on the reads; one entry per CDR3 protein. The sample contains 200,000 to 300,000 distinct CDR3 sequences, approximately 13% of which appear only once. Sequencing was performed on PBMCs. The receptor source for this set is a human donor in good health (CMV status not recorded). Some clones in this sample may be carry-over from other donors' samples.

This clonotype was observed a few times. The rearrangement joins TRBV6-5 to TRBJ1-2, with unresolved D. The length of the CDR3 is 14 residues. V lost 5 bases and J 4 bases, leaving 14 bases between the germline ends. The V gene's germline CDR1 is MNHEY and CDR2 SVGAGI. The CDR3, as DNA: TGTGCCAGCAGTCCCTCCCGGTCAACCTATGGCTACACCTTC. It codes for CASSPSRSTYGYTF.

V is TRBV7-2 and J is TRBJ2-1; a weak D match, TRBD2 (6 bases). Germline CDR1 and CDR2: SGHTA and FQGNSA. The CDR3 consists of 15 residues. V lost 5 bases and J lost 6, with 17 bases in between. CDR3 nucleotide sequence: TGTGCCAGCAGCCTTGACTCGCGGGGAATCAATGAGCAGTTCTTC. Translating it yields CASSLDSRGINEQFF.

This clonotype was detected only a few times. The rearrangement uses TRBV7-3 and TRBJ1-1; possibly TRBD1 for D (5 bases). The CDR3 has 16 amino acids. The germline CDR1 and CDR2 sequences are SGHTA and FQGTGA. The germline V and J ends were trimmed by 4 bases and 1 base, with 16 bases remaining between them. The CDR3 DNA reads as TGTGCCAGCAGCTCGACACCGGGACGGAGGAACACTGAAGCTTTCTTT. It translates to CASSSTPGRRNTEAFF.

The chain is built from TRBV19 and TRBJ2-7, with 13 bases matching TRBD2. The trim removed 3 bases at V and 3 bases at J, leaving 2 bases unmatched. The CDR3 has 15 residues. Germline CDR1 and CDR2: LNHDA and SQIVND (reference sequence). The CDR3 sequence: CASSIGLAGVYEQYF. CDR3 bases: TGTGCCAGTAGTATCGGACTAGCGGGAGTCTACGAGCAGTACTTC.

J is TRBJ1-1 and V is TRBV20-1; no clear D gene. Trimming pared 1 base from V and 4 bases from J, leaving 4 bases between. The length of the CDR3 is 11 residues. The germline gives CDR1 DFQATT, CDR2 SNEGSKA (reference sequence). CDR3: CSARAATEAFF. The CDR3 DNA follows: TGCAGTGCTAGAGCGGCCACTGAAGCTTTCTTT.

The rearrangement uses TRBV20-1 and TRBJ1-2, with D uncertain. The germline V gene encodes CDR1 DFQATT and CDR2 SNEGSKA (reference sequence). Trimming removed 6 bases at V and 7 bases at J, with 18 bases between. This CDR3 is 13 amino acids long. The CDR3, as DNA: TGCAGTGCCACTAAAGTCGGGCAGAGTGGCTACACCTTC. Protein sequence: CSATKVGQSGYTF.

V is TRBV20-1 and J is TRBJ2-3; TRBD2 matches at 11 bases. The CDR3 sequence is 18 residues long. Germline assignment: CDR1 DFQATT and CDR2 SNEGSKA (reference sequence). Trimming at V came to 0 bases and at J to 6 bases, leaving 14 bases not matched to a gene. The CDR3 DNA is TGCAGTGCTAGAGATCGGTTTGGTAGCGGGAGGGCTGCGGATACGCAGTATTTT. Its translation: CSARDRFGSGRAADTQYF.

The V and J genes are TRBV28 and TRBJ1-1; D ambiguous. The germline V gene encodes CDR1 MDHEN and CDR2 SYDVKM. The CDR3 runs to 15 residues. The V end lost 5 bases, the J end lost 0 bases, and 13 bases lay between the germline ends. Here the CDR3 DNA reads TGTGCCAGCAGTCCATCTTCGGTCCTGAACACTGAAGCTTTCTTT. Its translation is CASSPSSVLNTEAFF.

CDR3 sequence (DNA): TGTGCCAGCCTCAGTCAGGCCAACACCGGGGAGCTGTTTTTT. This encodes CASLSQANTGELFF. The chain uses TRBV6-5 and TRBJ2-2; D gene unclear. V lost 8 bases and J lost 2, with 12 bases in between. Germline V gene lookup returns CDR1 MNHEY and CDR2 SVGAGI. The length of the CDR3 is 14 residues.

The CDR3 coding sequence is TGTGCCAGCAGCCTCGGGACCTCGGAATATGGCTACACCTTC. It is translated as CASSLGTSEYGYTF. This chain uses TRBV7-9 with TRBJ1-2; D possibly corresponds to TRBD1 (5 bases). Trimming shortened V by 5 bases and J by 5 bases, and 15 bases separated the two germline ends. CDR1 is SEHNR, CDR2 FQNEAQ, per germline (reference sequence). This CDR3 is built from 14 residues.

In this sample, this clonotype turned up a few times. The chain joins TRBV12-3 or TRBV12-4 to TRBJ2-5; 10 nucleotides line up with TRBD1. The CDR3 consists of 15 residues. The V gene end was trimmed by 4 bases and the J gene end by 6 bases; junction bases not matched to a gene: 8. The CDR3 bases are TGTGCCAGCAGTTCCGGCCAGACAGGGGGCAAGACCCAGTACTTC. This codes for CASSSGQTGGKTQYF.

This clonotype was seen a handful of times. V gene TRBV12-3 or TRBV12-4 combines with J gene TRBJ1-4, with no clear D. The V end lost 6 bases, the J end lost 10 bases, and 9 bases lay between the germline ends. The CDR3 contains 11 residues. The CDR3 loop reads CASSLGGKLFF. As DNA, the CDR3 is TGTGCCAGCAGCTTGGGTGGAAAACTGTTTTTT.

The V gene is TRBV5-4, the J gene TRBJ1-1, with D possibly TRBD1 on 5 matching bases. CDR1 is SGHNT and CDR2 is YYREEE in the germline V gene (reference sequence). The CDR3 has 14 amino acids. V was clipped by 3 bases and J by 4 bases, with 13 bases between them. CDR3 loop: CASSSVGPFTEAFF. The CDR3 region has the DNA TGTGCCAGCAGCTCCGTGGGGCCGTTCACTGAAGCTTTCTTT.

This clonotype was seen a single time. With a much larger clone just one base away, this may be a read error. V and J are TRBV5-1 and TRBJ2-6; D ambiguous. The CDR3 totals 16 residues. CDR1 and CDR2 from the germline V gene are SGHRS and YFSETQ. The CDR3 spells CARSLLGSSGANVLTF. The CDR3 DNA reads TGCGCCAGAAGCTTGTTGGGAAGCTCTGGGGCCAACGTCCTGACTTTC.

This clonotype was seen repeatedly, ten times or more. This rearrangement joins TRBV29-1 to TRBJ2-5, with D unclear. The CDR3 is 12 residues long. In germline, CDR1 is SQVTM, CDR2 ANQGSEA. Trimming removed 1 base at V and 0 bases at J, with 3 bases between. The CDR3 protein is CSVEGNQETQYF. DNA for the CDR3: TGCAGCGTTGAAGGCAACCAAGAGACCCAGTACTTC.

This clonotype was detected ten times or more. The CDR3 coding sequence is TGTGCCAGCAGCCAGACTAGCGGGGTCGGCAGATTGCAGTTCTTC. As protein: CASSQTSGVGRLQFF. This chain joins TRBV7-8 and TRBJ2-1; 11 positions agree with TRBD2. Germline trimming cut 5 bases from V and 12 bases from J; bases unmatched to any gene: 12. The CDR3 has 15 amino acids. CDR1 is SGHVS, CDR2 FQNEAQ, per germline.

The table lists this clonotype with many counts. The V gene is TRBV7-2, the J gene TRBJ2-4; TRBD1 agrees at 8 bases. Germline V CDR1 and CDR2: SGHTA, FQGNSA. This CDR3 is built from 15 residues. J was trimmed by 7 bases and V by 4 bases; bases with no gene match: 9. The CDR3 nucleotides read TGTGCCAGCAGCTCCCCCGGGACAGGTCTTAACATTCAGTACTTC. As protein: CASSSPGTGLNIQYF.

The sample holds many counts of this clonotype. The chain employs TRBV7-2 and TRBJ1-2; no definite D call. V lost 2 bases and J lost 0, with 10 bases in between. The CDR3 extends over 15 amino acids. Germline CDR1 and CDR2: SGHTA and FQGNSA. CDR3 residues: CASSLKADPNYGYTF. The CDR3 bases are TGTGCCAGCAGCTTAAAGGCAGACCCTAACTATGGCTACACCTTC.

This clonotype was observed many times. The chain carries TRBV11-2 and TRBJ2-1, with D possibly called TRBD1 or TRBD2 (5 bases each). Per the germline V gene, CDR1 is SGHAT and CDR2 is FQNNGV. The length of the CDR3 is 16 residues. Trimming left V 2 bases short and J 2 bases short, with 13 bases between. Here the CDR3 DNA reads TGTGCCAGCAGCTTAAGGGGACGAGACCCCTACAATGAGCAGTTCTTC. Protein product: CASSLRGRDPYNEQFF.

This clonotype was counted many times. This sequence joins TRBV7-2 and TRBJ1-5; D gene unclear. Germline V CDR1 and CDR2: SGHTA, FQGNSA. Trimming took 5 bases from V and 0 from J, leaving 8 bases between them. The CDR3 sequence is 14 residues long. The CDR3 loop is CASSRTVSNQPQHF. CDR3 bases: TGTGCCAGCAGCCGTACAGTTAGCAATCAGCCCCAGCATTTT. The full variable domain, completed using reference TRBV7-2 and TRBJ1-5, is GAGVSQSPSNKVTEKGKDVELRCDPISGHTALYWYRQSLGQGLEFLIYFQGNSAPDKSGLPSDRFSAERTGGSVSTLTIQRTQQEDSAVYLCASSRTVSNQPQHFGDGTRLSIL.

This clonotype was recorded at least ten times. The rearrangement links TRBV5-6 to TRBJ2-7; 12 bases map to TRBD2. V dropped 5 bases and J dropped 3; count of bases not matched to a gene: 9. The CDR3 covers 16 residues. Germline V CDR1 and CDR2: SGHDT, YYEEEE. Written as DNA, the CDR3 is TGTGCCAGCAGGCCGGGACTAGCGGGTACTTTCTACGAGCAGTACTTC. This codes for CASRPGLAGTFYEQYF.

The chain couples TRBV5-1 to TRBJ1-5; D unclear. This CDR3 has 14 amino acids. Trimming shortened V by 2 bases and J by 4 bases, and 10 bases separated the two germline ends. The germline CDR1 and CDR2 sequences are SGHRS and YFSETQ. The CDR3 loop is CASSFGYDNQPQHF. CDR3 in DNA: TGCGCCAGCAGCTTTGGATATGATAATCAGCCCCAGCATTTT.

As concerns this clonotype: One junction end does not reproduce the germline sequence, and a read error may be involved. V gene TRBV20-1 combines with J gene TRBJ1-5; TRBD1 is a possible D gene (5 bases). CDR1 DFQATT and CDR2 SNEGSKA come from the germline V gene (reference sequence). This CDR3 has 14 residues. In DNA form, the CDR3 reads TGCGGTGCTGATGGGGGATATAGCAATCAGCCCCAGCATTTT. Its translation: CGADGGYSNQPQHF.

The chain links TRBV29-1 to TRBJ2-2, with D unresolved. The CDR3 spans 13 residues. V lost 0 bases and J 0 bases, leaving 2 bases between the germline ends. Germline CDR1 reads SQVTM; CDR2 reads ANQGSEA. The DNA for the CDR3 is TGCAGCGTTGAAGATCCGAACACCGGGGAGCTGTTTTTT. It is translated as CSVEDPNTGELFF.

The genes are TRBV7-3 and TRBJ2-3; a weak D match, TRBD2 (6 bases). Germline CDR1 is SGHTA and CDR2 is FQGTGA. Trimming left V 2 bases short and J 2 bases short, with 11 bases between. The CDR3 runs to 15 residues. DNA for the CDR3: TGTGCCAGCAGCTTAGCGGCGGGGTACACAGATACGCAGTATTTT. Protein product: CASSLAAGYTDTQYF.

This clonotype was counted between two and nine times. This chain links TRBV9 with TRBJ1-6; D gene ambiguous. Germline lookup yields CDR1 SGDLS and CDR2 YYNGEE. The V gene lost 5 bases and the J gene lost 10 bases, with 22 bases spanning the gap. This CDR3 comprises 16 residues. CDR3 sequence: CASSERGTAEYSPLHF. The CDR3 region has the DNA TGTGCCAGCAGTGAAAGAGGAACGGCGGAATACTCACCCCTCCACTTT.

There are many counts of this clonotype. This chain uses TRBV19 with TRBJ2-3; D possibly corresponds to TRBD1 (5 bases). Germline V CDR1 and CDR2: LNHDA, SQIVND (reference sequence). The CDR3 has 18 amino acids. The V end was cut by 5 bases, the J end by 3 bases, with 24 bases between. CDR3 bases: TGTGCCAGTAGTGCTCCACCTAAGACAGAGTTCAGAACAGATACGCAGTATTTT. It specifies CASSAPPKTEFRTDTQYF.

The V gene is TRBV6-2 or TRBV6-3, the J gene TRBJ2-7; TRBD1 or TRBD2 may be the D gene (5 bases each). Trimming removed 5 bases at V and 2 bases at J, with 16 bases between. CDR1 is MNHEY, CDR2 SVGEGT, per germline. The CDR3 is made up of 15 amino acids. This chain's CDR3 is CASSQGRGRAYEQYF. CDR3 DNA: TGTGCCAGCAGTCAAGGCCGGGGCAGAGCCTACGAGCAGTACTTC.

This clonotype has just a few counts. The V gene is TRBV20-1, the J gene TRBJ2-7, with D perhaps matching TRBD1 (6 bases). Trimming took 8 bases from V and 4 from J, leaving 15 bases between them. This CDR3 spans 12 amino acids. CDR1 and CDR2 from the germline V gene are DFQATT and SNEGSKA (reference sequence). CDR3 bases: TGCAGTTACCGGGAACAGGGTTACGAGCAGTACTTC. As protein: CSYREQGYEQYF.

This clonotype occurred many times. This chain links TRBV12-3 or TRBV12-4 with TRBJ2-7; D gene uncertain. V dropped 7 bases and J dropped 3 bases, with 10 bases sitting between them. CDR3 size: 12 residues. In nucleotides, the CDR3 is TGTGCCAGCACCACCGACAACTACGAGCAGTACTTC. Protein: CASTTDNYEQYF.

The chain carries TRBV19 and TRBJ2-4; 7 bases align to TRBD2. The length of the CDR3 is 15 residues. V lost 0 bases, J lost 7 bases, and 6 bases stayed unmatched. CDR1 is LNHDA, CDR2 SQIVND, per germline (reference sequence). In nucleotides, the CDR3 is TGTGCCAGTAGTATAGAAGGCGGGAGATGGAACATTCAGTACTTC. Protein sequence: CASSIEGGRWNIQYF.

CDR3 nucleotides: TGTGCCAGCAGCTTGGGACTCAGTGACTATGGCTACACCTTC. This gives the protein CASSLGLSDYGYTF. This chain links TRBV5-5 with TRBJ1-2; D call uncertain. The CDR3 contains 14 residues. From germline, CDR1 is SGHKS and CDR2 YYEKEE (reference sequence). Trimming cost V 0 bases and J 3 bases, with 9 bases left between them. The full variable domain, with the rest looked up from reference TRBV5-5 and TRBJ1-2, is DAGVTQSPTHLIKTRGQQVTLRCSPISGHKSVSWYQQVLGQGPQFIFQYYEKEERGRGNFPDRFSARQFPNYSSELNVNALLLGDSALYLCASSLGLSDYGYTFGSGTRLTVV.